These 14 T cell receptor beta chains came from one sample sequenced in a study of response to subunit inactivated influenza vaccine. TCRdb processed the RT-PCR reads anew with MiXCR; each CDR3 protein has one entry. Of about 700,000 distinct CDR3 sequences in the sample, 11% to 15% are singletons; the top ten hold 6% to 7%. The sample consisted of PBMCs from blood, taken 14 to 15 days before vaccination. These receptors all stem from a man in his fifties or sixties who received an inactivated influenza vaccine.

This clonotype has ten or more counts. The chain couples TRBV28 to TRBJ2-1; 10 bases map to TRBD2. This CDR3 region has 17 residues. Per the germline V gene, CDR1 is MDHEN and CDR2 is SYDVKM. The J segment lost 6 bases and the V segment lost 7 bases, leaving 15 bases of the junction unmatched. DNA for the CDR3: TGTGCCAGCACTCTGCGTCAGAAACTAGCGGGGTTCAATGAGCAGTTCTTC. Its translation: CASTLRQKLAGFNEQFF. Drawing the rest from reference TRBV28 and TRBJ2-1, the complete variable domain is DVKVTQSSRYLVKRTGEKVFLECVQDMDHENMFWYRQDPGLGLRLIYFSYDVKMKEKGDIPEGYSVSREKKERFSLILESASTNQTSMYLCASTLRQKLAGFNEQFFGPGTRLTVL.

The chain has TRBV6-1 and TRBJ1-2; TRBD1 might be the D (6 bases). The CDR3 consists of 15 residues. From germline, CDR1 is MNHNS and CDR2 SASEGT. The ends were cut back, 2 bases at V and 4 bases at J, with 14 bases in the middle. The DNA of the CDR3 is TGTGCCAGCAGTGAATTGCCAGGGGAAATCTATGGCTACACCTTC. This encodes CASSELPGEIYGYTF.

This clonotype was counted ten times or more. The chain employs TRBV7-2 and TRBJ2-5; 7 bases line up with TRBD2. This CDR3 has 14 amino acids. V trimming: 5 bases; J trimming: 2 bases; junction bases outside the gene matches: 5. Germline-derived CDR1 and CDR2 are SGHTA and FQGNSA. CDR3 residues: CASSPGTIQETQYF. CDR3 in DNA: TGTGCCAGCAGCCCCGGGACTATACAAGAGACCCAGTACTTC. Full variable domain (missing parts from reference TRBV7-2 and TRBJ2-5): GAGVSQSPSNKVTEKGKDVELRCDPISGHTALYWYRQSLGQGLEFLIYFQGNSAPDKSGLPSDRFSAERTGGSVSTLTIQRTQQEDSAVYLCASSPGTIQETQYFGPGTRLLVL.

This clonotype was seen only a few times. V usage is TRBV7-8 and J usage is TRBJ2-4, with 11 bases lining up with TRBD2. The CDR3 runs to 15 residues. V shed 2 bases, J shed 11 bases, and the junction held 8 bases outside the gene matches. Germline V gene lookup returns CDR1 SGHVS and CDR2 FQNEAQ. The CDR3 is CASSLLLTSGVVQYF. The CDR3 nucleotides read TGTGCCAGCAGCTTACTCTTGACTAGCGGGGTCGTTCAGTACTTC.

This clonotype was seen a few times. CDR3 sequence: CASSLSGARSYEQYF. CDR3 nucleotide sequence: TGTGCCAGCAGCTTATCGGGAGCCCGCTCCTACGAGCAGTACTTC. The chain is built from TRBV7-2 and TRBJ2-7; a possible D gene is TRBD2 (6 bases). The CDR3 is 15 amino acids. From germline, CDR1 is SGHTA and CDR2 FQGNSA. V was trimmed by 2 bases and J by 0 bases, leaving 11 bases between them.

Ten or more counts support this clonotype. The V and J genes are TRBV7-6 and TRBJ2-5, with D uncertain. The ends were cut back, 4 bases at V and 0 bases at J, with 12 bases in the middle. CDR3 size: 15 residues. Germline CDR1 and CDR2: SGHVS and FNYEAQ. The DNA of the CDR3 is TGTGCCAGCAGCTCCCAGAGGAGCCACCAAGAGACCCAGTACTTC. It encodes CASSSQRSHQETQYF.

The rearrangement links TRBV3-1 to TRBJ2-3; D unclear. Trimming shortened V by 6 bases and J by 6 bases, and 13 bases separated the two germline ends. Germline CDR1 reads LGHDT; CDR2 reads YNNKEL (reference sequence). There are 13 residues in the CDR3. The CDR3 DNA is TGTGCCAGCAGAGGGTCCAAAGCGGATACGCAGTATTTT. It encodes CASRGSKADTQYF.

This chain connects TRBV6-2 or TRBV6-3 to TRBJ2-3, with 9 bases aligning to TRBD1. The trim removed 6 bases at V and 5 bases at J, leaving 9 bases unmatched. CDR3 length equals 15 residues. The germline CDR1 and CDR2 sequences are MNHEY and SVGEGT. CDR3: CASSPGTGWEDTQYF. DNA of the CDR3: TGTGCCAGCAGCCCTGGGACAGGGTGGGAAGATACGCAGTATTTT.

The chain combines TRBV7-9 with TRBJ1-2, with a possible D match to TRBD1 (6 bases). The CDR3 is 12 residues long. From germline, CDR1 is SEHNR and CDR2 FQNEAQ (reference sequence). The V end lost 2 bases, the J end lost 8 bases, and 9 bases lay between the germline ends. This chain's CDR3 is CASSLYGGGYTF. The CDR3 coding sequence is TGTGCCAGCAGCTTATACGGGGGCGGCTACACCTTC.

There are a few counts of this clonotype. V usage is TRBV10-2 and J usage is TRBJ1-1; D perhaps matches TRBD1 (5 bases). Germline V CDR1 and CDR2: WSHSY, SAAADI. Deletions cut 1 base from V and 1 base from J, with 13 bases between. The CDR3 covers 16 residues. In nucleotides, the CDR3 is TGCGCCAGCAGTGAGTGGTCCCACAGGAGGAACACTGAAGCTTTCTTT. Residues: CASSEWSHRRNTEAFF.

This clonotype was seen at least ten times. The chain has TRBV5-1 and TRBJ2-7; TRBD2 agrees at 14 bases. The CDR3 totals 16 residues. Trimming removed 4 bases from V and 6 bases from J; junction bases left unmatched: 9. Germline CDR1 SGHRS, CDR2 YFSETQ. DNA for the CDR3: TGCGCCAGCAGCGAGGGGACTAGCGGGAGAACTAGCGAGCAGTACTTC. Protein: CASSEGTSGRTSEQYF.

This clonotype has more than one count but fewer than ten. CDR3 coding DNA: TGTGCCAGCAGCAACGACAGGAGGTACGAGCAGTACTTC. The encoded protein is CASSNDRRYEQYF. The chain links TRBV11-2 to TRBJ2-7, with D perhaps TRBD1 (6 bases). The CDR3 extends over 13 amino acids. The germline V gene has CDR1 SGHAT and CDR2 FQNNGV. V lost 5 bases and J 4 bases, leaving 12 bases between the germline ends.

The chain recombines TRBV5-6 with TRBJ2-1; D is possibly TRBD2 (6 bases). The CDR3 runs to 13 residues. Germline V gives CDR1 SGHDT, CDR2 YYEEEE. Trimming left V 3 bases short and J 7 bases short, with 11 bases between. The CDR3 loop reads CASSSGLRNEQFF. The CDR3 coding sequence is TGTGCCAGCAGCTCGGGACTCCGAAATGAGCAGTTCTTC.

This clonotype has only a few counts. The J gene is TRBJ2-5, the V gene TRBV5-5, with no clear D. Trimming left V 2 bases short and J 5 bases short, with 10 bases between. Germline CDR1 is SGHKS and CDR2 is YYEKEE (reference sequence). CDR3 length: 13 residues. In DNA, the CDR3 is TGTGCCAGCAGCTTAAAAGGGATCGAGACCCAGTACTTC. Its translation is CASSLKGIETQYF.